This entry lists 13 T cell receptor beta chains sequenced from one sample in a study of shared clonotypes between healthy human individuals. Clones were sequenced by immunoSEQ multiplex PCR, and TCRdb holds only the in-frame ones, with some missing. The top ten clones hold more than 0.35% of a sample with fewer than 2.5 million clones, 90% to 95% of them seen once. Specimen: naive CD4+ T cells from PBMCs. Subset: CD45RA+ positively selected. These receptors were taken from a man younger than 30 in good health. Some clones in this sample may be carry-over from other donors' samples.

CDR3 residues: CASSLEGGGRYEQYF. The CDR3 coding sequence is TGTGCCAGCAGCTTAGAGGGAGGCGGGAGATACGAGCAGTACTTC. The chain is built from TRBV7-8 and TRBJ2-7, with 7 bases that match TRBD2. There are 15 residues in the CDR3. After removal of 1 base from V and 4 bases from J, the junction contained 7 bases not matched to a gene. The germline V gene encodes CDR1 SGHVS and CDR2 FQNEAQ.

Turning to this clone: Additional DNA sequences in this sample encode the identical CDR3. This sequence joins TRBV28 and TRBJ2-1, with D hard to call. The V gene lost 4 bases and the J gene lost 2 bases, with 6 bases spanning the gap. CDR1 MDHEN and CDR2 SYDVKM come from the germline V gene. The CDR3 runs to 13 residues. CDR3: CASSSWAYNEQFF. CDR3 coding DNA: TGTGCCAGCAGTTCGTGGGCCTACAATGAGCAGTTCTTC. The full variable domain, rest sourced from reference TRBV28 and TRBJ2-1, is DVKVTQSSRYLVKRTGEKVFLECVQDMDHENMFWYRQDPGLGLRLIYFSYDVKMKEKGDIPEGYSVSREKKERFSLILESASTNQTSMYLCASSSWAYNEQFFGPGTRLTVL.

The chain has TRBV9 and TRBJ1-3; D remains unclear. Germline CDR1 reads SGDLS; CDR2 reads YYNGEE. This CDR3 comprises 14 residues. Trimming pared 0 bases from V and 3 bases from J, leaving 7 bases between. Here the CDR3 reads CASSVGVLGNTIYF. The CDR3 DNA reads TGTGCCAGCAGCGTAGGGGTACTTGGAAACACCATATATTTT.

The gene calls are TRBV2 and TRBJ1-5; TRBD1 might be the D (5 bases). V was cut by 0 bases and J by 5 bases, with 8 bases left in between. The CDR3 extends over 14 amino acids. Germline V gene lookup returns CDR1 SNHLY and CDR2 FYNNEI. CDR3 loop: CASSEASGDQPQHF. Written as DNA, the CDR3 is TGTGCCAGCAGTGAAGCGTCGGGGGATCAGCCCCAGCATTTT.

The gene calls are TRBV7-9 and TRBJ1-4; D is ambiguous. CDR1 and CDR2 from the germline V gene are SEHNR and FQNEAQ (reference sequence). The CDR3 covers 15 residues. The V end lost 5 bases, the J end lost 7 bases, and 17 bases lay between the germline ends. DNA for the CDR3: TGTGCCAGCAGCCATAACCTCATGCCCCCTGAAAAACTGTTTTTT. It yields the protein CASSHNLMPPEKLFF.

V and J are TRBV7-3 and TRBJ2-2; perhaps TRBD1 as D (6 bases). CDR3 length: 16 amino acids. Germline loops: CDR1 SGHTA, CDR2 FQGTGA. The V and J ends lost 0 bases and 2 bases respectively, with 10 bases between them. CDR3 sequence: CASSLTGQLNTGELFF. The CDR3 DNA follows: TGTGCCAGCAGCTTAACAGGACAGCTCAACACCGGGGAGCTGTTTTTT.

The rearrangement links TRBV4-2 to TRBJ2-6; the D is unclear. The length of the CDR3 is 18 residues. V dropped 1 base and J dropped 4 bases, with 17 bases sitting between them. Germline loops: CDR1 LGHNA, CDR2 YNFKEQ. CDR3 in amino acids: CASSQVSRVGYGANVLTF. The DNA of the CDR3 is TGTGCCAGCAGCCAAGTGTCTCGCGTGGGGTACGGGGCCAACGTCCTGACTTTC.

This sequence joins TRBV5-1 and TRBJ2-3, with 14 positions matching TRBD2. V was pared by 4 bases and J by 4 bases, with 5 bases of the junction left unmatched. The CDR3 is made up of 16 amino acids. The V gene's germline CDR1 is SGHRS and CDR2 YFSETQ. CDR3 sequence: CASSMGLAGVSDTQYF. For the CDR3, the DNA is TGCGCCAGCAGCATGGGACTAGCGGGAGTGTCAGATACGCAGTATTTT.

The rearrangement uses TRBV5-1 and TRBJ1-3, with unresolved D. This CDR3 has 15 amino acids. The V and J ends lost 0 bases and 0 bases respectively, with 7 bases between them. CDR1 is SGHRS and CDR2 is YFSETQ in the germline V gene. The CDR3 region has the DNA TGCGCCAGCAGCTTGGACCTCTCCTCTGGAAACACCATATATTTT. Amino acids: CASSLDLSSGNTIYF.

The rearrangement links TRBV5-8 to TRBJ2-2, with 8 bases matching TRBD2. The germline CDR1 and CDR2 sequences are SGHTS and YDEGEE. The V and J ends lost 6 bases and 4 bases, in that order; junction bases with no gene match: 17. This CDR3 is 18 amino acids long. Here the CDR3 reads CASTHKAGEGIFTGELFF. For the CDR3, the DNA is TGTGCCAGCACCCATAAAGCGGGAGAGGGCATATTCACCGGGGAGCTGTTTTTT.

The V and J genes are TRBV7-3 and TRBJ2-5; weak D call: TRBD1 (5 bases). CDR3 length equals 15 residues. Germline-derived CDR1 and CDR2 are SGHTA and FQGTGA. Trimming removed 5 bases at V and 5 bases at J, with 18 bases between. The CDR3 nucleotides read TGTGCCAGCAGCCCCAACGGCAGGGTACGGGAGACCCAGTACTTC. This encodes CASSPNGRVRETQYF.

The rearrangement links TRBV27 to TRBJ1-1; a possible D gene is TRBD1 (5 bases). The germline CDR1 and CDR2 sequences are MNHEY and SMNVEV (reference sequence). The ends were cut back, 2 bases at V and 5 bases at J, with 9 bases in the middle. This CDR3 is 13 amino acids long. CDR3 residues: CASSLRQWTEAFF. The CDR3 DNA reads as TGTGCCAGCAGTTTAAGACAGTGGACTGAAGCTTTCTTT.

Points on this clone: The same CDR3 is also encoded by other DNA sequences in this sample. The DNA for the CDR3 is TGTGCCAGCAGACCCGGACAGAACACTGAAGCTTTCTTT. This translates into CASRPGQNTEAFF. The V gene is TRBV28, the J gene TRBJ1-1; D possibly corresponds to TRBD1 (5 bases). CDR1 and CDR2 (germline): MDHEN, SYDVKM. The CDR3 sequence is 13 residues long. The V gene lost 6 bases and the J gene lost 1 base, with 9 bases spanning the gap.